This TCR beta chain originates from a study of OX40 agonist ivuxolimab in advanced cancers. Method: immunoSEQ multiplex PCR; TCRdb's copy keeps in-frame clones and lacks some. The sample contains about 57,000 clones, around 87% of which appear only once. This specimen was CD4+ or CD8+ T cells sorted from blood, taken in a trial of the OX40 agonist ivuxolimab. This TCR was recovered from an adult with an advanced solid tumor such as melanoma, head and neck, liver or kidney cancer.

CDR3 nucleotide sequence: TGTGCCAGCAGTGGACCTCGTACCGGGATAAACTATGGCTACACCTTC. It encodes CASSGPRTGINYGYTF. The chain combines TRBV2 with TRBJ1-2; D gene uncertain. Trimming left V 4 bases short and J 2 bases short, with 17 bases between. The CDR3 has 16 residues. CDR1 and CDR2 from the germline V gene are SNHLY and FYNNEI.